This T cell receptor beta chain was sequenced for a study of T cells expressing NK-cell markers. Study-wide background: Beta-chain profiling covered CD3+CD56+NKG2C+, CD3+CD56+NKG2C- and CD3+CD56-NKG2C+ sorted subsets. The sequencing cohort of eight donors included seven HCMV-seropositive individuals and one seronegative individual. Study-wide findings and caveats: The share of CD8+ T cells held by dominant NKG2C+ clonotypes was about 1.0-7.5% in about 6 donors.

cDNA encoding TCR beta was synthesized via 5'RACE template switching incorporating UMIs. One entry per CDR3 protein, without DNA, is what TCRdb gives after re-calling the 5' RACE reads. The table for this sample gives roughly 380,000 distinct CDR3 sequences. Details on this clonotype: Its target is unknown.

CDR3 size: 15 residues. Sequencing was done on a sample of blood T cells: a sorted CD56 or NKG2C T cell subset, CD4+ or CD8+ T cells, or bulk PBMC T cells (not recorded which). This receptor was identified in a man between 18 and 69 years old in good health. The chain employs TRBV12-3 or TRBV12-4 and TRBJ2-1; TCRdb names TRBD2, which stays unverified in the absence of DNA. CDR3 amino acids: CASRRGRRTYNEQFF.